This T cell receptor beta chain was identified during a study of blood T cells in healthy people across ages. Alongside a J-beta primer mix, a sample-barcoded 5' primer served in a second PCR lasting about 7 to 12 cycles. Every molecule of cDNA carried a tag from a template-switch adaptor with 12 random nucleotides. The study obtained at least 2.5 million CDR3-containing paired-end reads from every sample. TCRdb reanalysed the 5' RACE reads using MiXCR and keeps one entry per CDR3 protein. This sample yields roughly 790,000 distinct CDR3 sequences, of which more than 40% are seen a single time; approximately 22% belongs to the top ten. The CDR3 has 15 residues. The V gene's germline CDR1 is MNHNY and CDR2 SVGAGI (reference sequence). The ends lost 5 bases at V and 3 bases at J; junction bases unmatched: 8. This clonotype was observed a handful of times. Its antigen is still unknown. Whole-study results and caveats: Donor CMV infection status was unknown, possibly confounding age-related changes in expanded clonotypes.

Material for sequencing was blood. This clonotype originated in an older woman in good health. V gene TRBV6-6 combines with J gene TRBJ2-3; 7 nucleotides align to TRBD2. This chain's CDR3 is CASSPSAGITDTQYF. The CDR3 DNA reads TGTGCCAGCAGTCCCTCAGCGGGAATTACAGATACGCAGTATTTT.